These 8 T cell receptor beta chains share one sample of origin, sequenced in a study of Ad26.COV2.S vaccination and SARS-CoV-2 variants. The data were produced by immunoSEQ multiplex PCR, yet TCRdb's version contains in-frame clones alone and is incomplete. The data show 300,000 to 350,000 clones, roughly 90% seen once. This sample's treatment: around 19 received Ad26.COV2.S at low or high dose, single or two shots; about five received placebo; per-sample allocation not given. Specimens were obtained on day 63 following the first vaccine or placebo injection. Specimen: peripheral blood, collected in a trial of Ad26.COV2.S vaccine versus placebo. The receptors stem from a person between 18 and 60 years old who received the Ad26.COV2.S COVID-19 vaccine or a placebo.

The count of this clone is one. This chain links TRBV6-2 or TRBV6-3 with TRBJ2-3, with 15 bases fitting TRBD2. After removal of 4 bases from V and 1 base from J, the junction contained 3 bases not matched to a gene. Germline CDR1 and CDR2: MNHEY and SVGEGT. The CDR3 consists of 17 residues. The CDR3 nucleotides read TGTGCCAGCAGTTCTGGACTAGCGGGAGGGGGCACAGATACGCAGTATTTT. Protein sequence: CASSSGLAGGGTDTQYF.

V is TRBV2 and J is TRBJ2-1; TRBD1 might be the D (5 bases). Trimming shortened V by 6 bases and J by 6 bases, and 18 bases separated the two germline ends. This CDR3 has 15 amino acids. The germline gives CDR1 SNHLY, CDR2 FYNNEI. The CDR3 is CASRNQQEWFNEQFF. The CDR3 DNA reads as TGTGCCAGCAGAAATCAACAGGAATGGTTCAATGAGCAGTTCTTC.

The chain is built from TRBV15 and TRBJ2-1, with a tentative D call TRBD1 (6 bases). CDR1 and CDR2 from the germline V gene are LNHNV and YYDKDF (reference sequence). This CDR3 contains 13 residues. V shed 8 bases and J shed 7 bases, with 15 bases lying between them. This CDR3 is CATENRVDNEQFF. The CDR3 DNA follows: TGTGCCACCGAGAACAGGGTTGATAATGAGCAGTTCTTC.

This clone was counted a single time. The chain employs TRBV7-9 and TRBJ1-1; unclear D gene. The CDR3 totals 13 residues. Trimming took 11 bases from V and 2 from J, leaving 15 bases between them. Germline-derived CDR1 and CDR2 are SEHNR and FQNEAQ (reference sequence). CDR3 nucleotides: TGTGCCGCGTGCCGGGAACCCAACACTGAAGCTTTCTTT. This encodes CAACREPNTEAFF.

The chain employs TRBV9 and TRBJ1-2, with TRBD1 matching 7 bases. CDR1 is SGDLS, CDR2 YYNGEE, per germline. This CDR3 region has 15 residues. The V segment lost 0 bases and the J segment 1 base; nucleotides outside the gene matches: 3. CDR3 sequence reads: CASSVAAGGNYGYTF. Written as DNA, the CDR3 is TGTGCCAGCAGCGTAGCTGCAGGGGGTAACTATGGCTACACCTTC.

This clone was seen a single time. The rearrangement joins TRBV18 to TRBJ1-3, with D unclear. V dropped 2 bases and J dropped 0 bases, with 2 bases sitting between them. CDR1 and CDR2 from the germline V gene are KGHSH and LQKENI. CDR3 length: 13 residues. The CDR3 bases are TGTGCCAGCTCACCAGCCTCTGGAAACACCATATATTTT. Translation: CASSPASGNTIYF. Combining the CDR3 with reference TRBV18 and TRBJ1-3 gives the whole variable domain NAGVMQNPRHLVRRRGQEARLRCSPMKGHSHVYWYRQLPEEGLKFMVYLQKENIIDESGMPKERFSAEFPKEGPSILRIQQVVRGDSAAYFCASSPASGNTIYFGEGSWLTVV.

The chain has TRBV5-1 and TRBJ1-2; the match to TRBD1 covers 7 bases. The CDR3 consists of 15 residues. V trimming: 4 bases; J trimming: 1 base; junction bases outside the gene matches: 7. Germline values: CDR1 SGHRS, CDR2 YFSETQ. The CDR3 is CASSNGQAHNYGYTF. The CDR3 bases are TGCGCCAGCAGCAACGGACAGGCCCATAACTATGGCTACACCTTC. Looking up the rest from reference TRBV5-1 and TRBJ1-2 gives the full variable domain: KAGVTQTPRYLIKTRGQQVTLSCSPISGHRSVSWYQQTPGQGLQFLFEYFSETQRNKGNFPGRFSGRQFSNSRSEMNVSTLELGDSALYLCASSNGQAHNYGYTFGSGTRLTVV.

The chain carries TRBV5-6 and TRBJ2-2; perhaps D is TRBD1 or TRBD2 (6 bases each). The CDR3 totals 15 residues. From germline, CDR1 is SGHDT and CDR2 YYEEEE. Trimming cost V 4 bases and J 6 bases, with 16 bases left between them. In nucleotides, the CDR3 is TGTGCCAGCAGCAACAAGAGGGGGGTCTCCGGGGAGCTGTTTTTT. It is translated as CASSNKRGVSGELFF.